A single sample is the source of the 15 T cell receptor beta chains below, sequenced in a study of blood T cell repertoires in COVID-19. Produced via immunoSEQ multiplex PCR; TCRdb's table is partial and in-frame only. The repertoire includes 140,000 or so clones, roughly three quarters of them detected once, and around 4% sits in the top ten. The specimen sequenced was peripheral blood. These receptors were collected from a man in his 60s with acute or convalescent COVID-19.

The chain carries TRBV28 and TRBJ1-1; the match to TRBD1 covers 8 bases. V lost 3 bases and J lost 7; bases outside the gene matches: 1. This CDR3 is 12 amino acids long. Germline V gene sequence: CDR1 MDHEN, CDR2 SYDVKM. Here the CDR3 reads CASSFDRGEAFF. CDR3 bases: TGTGCCAGCAGTTTCGACAGGGGTGAAGCTTTCTTT.

The chain carries TRBV11-2 and TRBJ2-5; 7 bases line up with TRBD2. The V gene end was trimmed by 4 bases and the J gene end by 5 bases; junction bases not matched to a gene: 10. Germline V gene sequence: CDR1 SGHAT, CDR2 FQNNGV. The CDR3 runs to 15 residues. CDR3 coding DNA: TGTGCCAGCAGCTCCCCGGGGAGGGTTTTGGAGACCCAGTACTTC. Protein sequence: CASSSPGRVLETQYF.

The chain uses TRBV15 and TRBJ1-1; D perhaps matches TRBD1 (6 bases). The CDR3 covers 16 residues. Deletions cut 0 bases from V and 4 bases from J, with 15 bases between. CDR1 LNHNV and CDR2 YYDKDF come from the germline V gene (reference sequence). This CDR3 reads CATSRDRGHGGTEAFF. In DNA form, the CDR3 reads TGTGCCACCAGCAGAGATCGGGGACATGGCGGCACTGAAGCTTTCTTT.

This sequence joins TRBV6-5 and TRBJ2-5, with 7 nucleotides matching TRBD1. The trim removed 5 bases at V and 4 bases at J, leaving 7 bases unmatched. The CDR3 has 14 amino acids. Per germline, CDR1 MNHEY and CDR2 SVGAGI. The CDR3 DNA sequence: TGTGCCAGCAGTCTTCAGGGGGTTACAGAGACCCAGTACTTC. Its translation is CASSLQGVTETQYF.

The chain uses TRBV5-1 and TRBJ1-2, with unresolved D. CDR3 size: 13 residues. Deletions cut 9 bases from V and 5 bases from J, with 17 bases between. Germline loops: CDR1 SGHRS, CDR2 YFSETQ. CDR3 DNA sequence: TGCGCCACAAACCCCGGGATTGGATATGGCTACACCTTC. This sequence encodes CATNPGIGYGYTF.

CDR3 nucleotide sequence: TGTGCCAGCAGCCACCAGGGGAACACCGGGGAGCTGTTTTTT. It yields the protein CASSHQGNTGELFF. The rearrangement joins TRBV14 to TRBJ2-2, with a possible D match to TRBD1 (5 bases). The CDR3 length is 14 residues. Germline values: CDR1 SGHDN, CDR2 FVKESK. The ends were cut back, 3 bases at V and 1 base at J, with 6 bases in the middle.

The chain recombines TRBV2 with TRBJ2-7; 9 bases line up with TRBD1. The germline gives CDR1 SNHLY, CDR2 FYNNEI. This CDR3 is built from 14 residues. Trimming removed 5 bases from V and 5 bases from J; junction bases left unmatched: 7. The CDR3 DNA reads TGTGCCAGCAGTCTCGACAGGGGGTTCGACGAGCAGTACTTC. Protein product: CASSLDRGFDEQYF.

This chain connects TRBV28 to TRBJ1-1; 7 bases match TRBD1. Germline CDR1 MDHEN, CDR2 SYDVKM. CDR3 length: 14 residues. The V segment lost 6 bases and the J segment 4 bases; nucleotides outside the gene matches: 8. The CDR3 nucleotides read TGTGCCAGCAGCGAAGACAGGGACGGCACTGAAGCTTTCTTT. This gives the protein CASSEDRDGTEAFF.

V usage is TRBV13 and J usage is TRBJ2-3, with 9 bases identical to TRBD1. CDR3 length: 16 residues. Germline V gene sequence: CDR1 PRHDT, CDR2 FYEKMQ (reference sequence). The V and J ends lost 5 bases and 5 bases, in that order; junction bases with no gene match: 11. CDR3 nucleotide sequence: TGTGCCAGCAGCATAACCGGGACAGGGAAGGGAGATACGCAGTATTTT. It codes for CASSITGTGKGDTQYF.

As to this clone: Other DNA sequences in this sample translate to the same CDR3. The V and J genes are TRBV2 and TRBJ1-5; TRBD1 matches 7 bases. The CDR3 is 13 amino acids. Germline CDR1 and CDR2: SNHLY and FYNNEI. Germline trimming cut 4 bases from V and 4 bases from J; bases unmatched to any gene: 1. The CDR3 DNA is TGTGCCAGCAGTGTACAGGGGAATCAGCCCCAGCATTTT. This translates into CASSVQGNQPQHF.

The chain is built from TRBV6-1 and TRBJ1-6; unclear D gene. V lost 2 bases and J 8 bases, leaving 10 bases between the germline ends. The CDR3 runs 14 residues. The germline V gene has CDR1 MNHNS and CDR2 SASEGT. This chain's CDR3 is CASSESGLDSPLHF. CDR3 DNA sequence: TGTGCCAGCAGTGAAAGTGGACTAGATTCACCCCTCCACTTT.

This chain links TRBV24-1 with TRBJ2-1; D uncertain. V dropped 7 bases and J dropped 0 bases, with 18 bases sitting between them. Germline lookup yields CDR1 KGHDR and CDR2 SFDVKD. The CDR3 extends over 17 amino acids. The CDR3 DNA reads as TGTGCCACCAGGTCGGGTTTTTGCTGGAGCTCCTACAATGAGCAGTTCTTC. Translating gives CATRSGFCWSSYNEQFF.

The V call is TRBV29-1, the J call TRBJ2-7; 9 bases align to TRBD1. After removal of 7 bases from V and 4 bases from J, the junction contained 5 bases not matched to a gene. Germline-derived CDR1 and CDR2 are SQVTM and ANQGSEA. The CDR3 sequence is 12 residues long. CDR3 DNA sequence: TGCAGCGCCACACAGGGGGCTTACGAGCAGTACTTC. Translating gives CSATQGAYEQYF.

There are a few counts of this clone. The chain is built from TRBV28 and TRBJ1-1; TRBD1 might be the D (5 bases). Germline CDR1 reads MDHEN; CDR2 reads SYDVKM. V was trimmed by 6 bases and J by 1 base, leaving 12 bases between them. The CDR3 loop spans 14 amino acids. The CDR3 DNA sequence: TGTGCCAGCAGGACCGACAGCTCGAACACTGAAGCTTTCTTT. Translated: CASRTDSSNTEAFF.

This sequence joins TRBV10-3 and TRBJ2-1, with 8 bases aligning to TRBD2. CDR1 is ENHRY, CDR2 SYGVKD, per germline. The CDR3 is 14 residues long. Unmatched junction bases numbered 5, after V lost 8 bases and J lost 2 bases. The CDR3 protein is CAIGRLAPYNEQFF. CDR3 sequence (DNA): TGTGCCATCGGGAGACTAGCGCCCTACAATGAGCAGTTCTTC.